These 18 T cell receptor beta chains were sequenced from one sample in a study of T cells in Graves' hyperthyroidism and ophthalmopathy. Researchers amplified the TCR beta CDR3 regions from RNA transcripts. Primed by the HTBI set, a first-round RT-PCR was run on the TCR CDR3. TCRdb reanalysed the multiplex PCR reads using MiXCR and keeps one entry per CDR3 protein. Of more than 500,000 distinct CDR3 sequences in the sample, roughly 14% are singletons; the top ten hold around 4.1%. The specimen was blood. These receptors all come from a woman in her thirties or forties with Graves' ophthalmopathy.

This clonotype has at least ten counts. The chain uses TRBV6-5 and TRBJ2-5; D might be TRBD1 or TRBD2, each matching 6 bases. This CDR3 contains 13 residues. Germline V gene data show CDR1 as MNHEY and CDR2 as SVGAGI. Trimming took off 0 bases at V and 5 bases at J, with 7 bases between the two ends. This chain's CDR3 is CASSYSGGETQYF. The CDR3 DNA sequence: TGTGCCAGCAGTTACTCAGGGGGGGAGACCCAGTACTTC.

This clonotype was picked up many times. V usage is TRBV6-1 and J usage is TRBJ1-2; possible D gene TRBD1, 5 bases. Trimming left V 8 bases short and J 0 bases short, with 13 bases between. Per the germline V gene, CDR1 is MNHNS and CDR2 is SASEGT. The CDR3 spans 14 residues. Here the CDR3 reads CASHARESNYGYTF. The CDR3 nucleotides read TGTGCCAGCCACGCCAGGGAGTCTAACTATGGCTACACCTTC.

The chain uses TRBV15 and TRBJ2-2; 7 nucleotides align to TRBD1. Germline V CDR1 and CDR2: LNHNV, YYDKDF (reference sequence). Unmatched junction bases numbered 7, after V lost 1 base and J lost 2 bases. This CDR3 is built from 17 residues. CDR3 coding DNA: TGTGCCACCAGCAGAGTTTTTGGGACAGCCAACACCGGGGAGCTGTTTTTT. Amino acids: CATSRVFGTANTGELFF.

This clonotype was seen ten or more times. CDR3 in amino acids: CSARDSFSLYTEAFF. CDR3 coding DNA: TGCAGTGCTAGAGATTCTTTCAGCCTATACACTGAAGCTTTCTTT. The chain employs TRBV20-1 and TRBJ1-1; D is uncertain. V lost 0 bases, J lost 3 bases, and 14 bases lay in between. This CDR3 is 15 amino acids long. CDR1 is DFQATT and CDR2 is SNEGSKA in the germline V gene (reference sequence).

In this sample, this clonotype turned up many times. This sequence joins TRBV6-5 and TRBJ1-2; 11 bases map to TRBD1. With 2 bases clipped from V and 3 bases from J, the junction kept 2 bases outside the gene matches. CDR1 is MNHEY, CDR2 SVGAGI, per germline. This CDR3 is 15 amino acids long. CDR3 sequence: CASSYGTGGDYGYTF. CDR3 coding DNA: TGTGCCAGCAGTTACGGGACAGGGGGGGACTATGGCTACACCTTC.

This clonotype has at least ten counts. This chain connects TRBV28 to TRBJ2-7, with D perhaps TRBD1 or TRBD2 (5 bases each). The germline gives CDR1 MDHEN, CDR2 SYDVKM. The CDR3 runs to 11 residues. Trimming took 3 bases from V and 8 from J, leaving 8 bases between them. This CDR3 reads CASSLKGQQYF. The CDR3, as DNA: TGTGCCAGCAGTTTGAAGGGACAGCAGTACTTC.

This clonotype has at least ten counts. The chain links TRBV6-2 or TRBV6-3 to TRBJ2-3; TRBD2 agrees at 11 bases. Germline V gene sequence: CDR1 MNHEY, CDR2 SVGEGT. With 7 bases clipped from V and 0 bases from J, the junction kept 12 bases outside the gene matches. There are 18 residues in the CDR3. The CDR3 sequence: CASMGWGLAVTSTDTQYF. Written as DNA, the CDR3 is TGTGCCAGCATGGGATGGGGACTAGCGGTCACTAGCACAGATACGCAGTATTTT.

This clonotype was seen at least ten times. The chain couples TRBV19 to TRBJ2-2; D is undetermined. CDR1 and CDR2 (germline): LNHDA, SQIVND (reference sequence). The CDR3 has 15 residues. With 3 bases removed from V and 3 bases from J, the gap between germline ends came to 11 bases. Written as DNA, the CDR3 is TGTGCCAGTAGTATTCCGGGCATGGACACCGGGGAGCTGTTTTTT. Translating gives CASSIPGMDTGELFF.

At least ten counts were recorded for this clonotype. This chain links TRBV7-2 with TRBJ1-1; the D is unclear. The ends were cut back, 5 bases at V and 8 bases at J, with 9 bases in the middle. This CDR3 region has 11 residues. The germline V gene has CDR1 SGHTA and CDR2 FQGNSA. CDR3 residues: CASSQTREAFF. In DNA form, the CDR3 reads TGTGCCAGCAGCCAGACACGGGAAGCTTTCTTT. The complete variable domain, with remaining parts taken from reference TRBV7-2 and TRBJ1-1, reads GAGVSQSPSNKVTEKGKDVELRCDPISGHTALYWYRQSLGQGLEFLIYFQGNSAPDKSGLPSDRFSAERTGGSVSTLTIQRTQQEDSAVYLCASSQTREAFFGQGTRLTVV.

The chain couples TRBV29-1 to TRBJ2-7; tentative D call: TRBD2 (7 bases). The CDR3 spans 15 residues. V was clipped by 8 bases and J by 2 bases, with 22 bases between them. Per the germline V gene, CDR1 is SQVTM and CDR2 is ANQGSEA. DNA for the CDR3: TGCAGCTCGCAGGCACGGGAAGGGGGGGCCTACGAGCAGTACTTC. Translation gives CSSQAREGGAYEQYF.

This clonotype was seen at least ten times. The CDR3 nucleotides are TGCAGTGCTAGTAACACCCTCTCTGGAAACACCATATATTTT. It encodes CSASNTLSGNTIYF. This chain uses TRBV20-1 with TRBJ1-3; D gene unclear. Trimming took 3 bases from V and 0 from J, leaving 9 bases between them. The CDR3 contains 14 residues. Germline CDR1 reads DFQATT; CDR2 reads SNEGSKA (reference sequence).

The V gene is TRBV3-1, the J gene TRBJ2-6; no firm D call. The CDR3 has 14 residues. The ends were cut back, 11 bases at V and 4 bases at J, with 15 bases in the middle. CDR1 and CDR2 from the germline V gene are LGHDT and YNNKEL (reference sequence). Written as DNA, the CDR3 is TGTGCCTCGAAGGATTCTGCAGGGGCCAACGTCCTGACTTTC. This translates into CASKDSAGANVLTF.

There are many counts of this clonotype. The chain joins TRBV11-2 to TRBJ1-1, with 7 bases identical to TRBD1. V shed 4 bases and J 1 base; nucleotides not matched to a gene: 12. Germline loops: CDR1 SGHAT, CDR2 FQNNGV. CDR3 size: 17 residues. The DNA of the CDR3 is TGTGCCAGCAGCTCCCACCGGGACAGCCCTCCGAACACTGAAGCTTTCTTT. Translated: CASSSHRDSPPNTEAFF.

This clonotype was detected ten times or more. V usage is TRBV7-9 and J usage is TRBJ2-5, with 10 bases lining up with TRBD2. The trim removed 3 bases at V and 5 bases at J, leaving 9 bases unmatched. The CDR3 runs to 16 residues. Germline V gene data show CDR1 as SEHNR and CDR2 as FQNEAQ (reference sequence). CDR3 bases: TGTGCCAGCAGCTTCTTAATAGCGGGAGGAGGGGAGACCCAGTACTTC. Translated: CASSFLIAGGGETQYF.

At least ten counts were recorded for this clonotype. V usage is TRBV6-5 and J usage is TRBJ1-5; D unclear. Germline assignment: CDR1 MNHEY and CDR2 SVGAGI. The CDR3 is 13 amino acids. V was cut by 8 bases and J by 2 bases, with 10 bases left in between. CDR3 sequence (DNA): TGTGCCAGCTCTTGGGCGGGCAATCAGCCCCAGCATTTT. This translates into CASSWAGNQPQHF.

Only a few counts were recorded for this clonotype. The DNA of the CDR3 is TGTGCCAGCAGTGAGGGGACTAGCGGGAGGGCGAGGGGGGAGACCCAGTACTTC. Its protein product is CASSEGTSGRARGETQYF. The chain is built from TRBV11-2 and TRBJ2-5; TRBD2 agrees at 16 bases. Per germline, CDR1 SGHAT and CDR2 FQNNGV. J lost 5 bases, V lost 6 bases, and 12 bases had no gene match. This CDR3 is built from 18 residues.

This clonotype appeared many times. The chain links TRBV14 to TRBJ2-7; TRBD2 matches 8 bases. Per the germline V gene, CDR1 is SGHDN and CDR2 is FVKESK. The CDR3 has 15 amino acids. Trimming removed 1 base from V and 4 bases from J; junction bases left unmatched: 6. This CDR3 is CASSQGRAGAYEQYF. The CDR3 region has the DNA TGTGCCAGCAGCCAAGGTCGAGCGGGAGCTTACGAGCAGTACTTC.

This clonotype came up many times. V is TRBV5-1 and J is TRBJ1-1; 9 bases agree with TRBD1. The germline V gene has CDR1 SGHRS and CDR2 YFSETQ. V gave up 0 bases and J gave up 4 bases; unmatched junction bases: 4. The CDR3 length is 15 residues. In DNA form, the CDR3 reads TGCGCCAGCAGCTTGGGACAGGGGGAATTCACTGAAGCTTTCTTT. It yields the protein CASSLGQGEFTEAFF.